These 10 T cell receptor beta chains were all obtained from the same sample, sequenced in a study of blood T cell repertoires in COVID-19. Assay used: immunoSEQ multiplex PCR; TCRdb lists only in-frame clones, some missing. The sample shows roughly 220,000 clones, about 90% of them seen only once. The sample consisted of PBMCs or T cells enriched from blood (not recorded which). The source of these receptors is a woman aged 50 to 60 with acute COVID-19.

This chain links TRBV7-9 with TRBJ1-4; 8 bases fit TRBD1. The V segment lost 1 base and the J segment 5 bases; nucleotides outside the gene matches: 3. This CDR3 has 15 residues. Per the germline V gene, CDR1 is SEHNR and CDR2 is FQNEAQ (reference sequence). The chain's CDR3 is CASSLGTGRNEKLFF. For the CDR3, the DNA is TGTGCCAGCAGCTTAGGGACAGGGAGGAATGAAAAACTGTTTTTT.

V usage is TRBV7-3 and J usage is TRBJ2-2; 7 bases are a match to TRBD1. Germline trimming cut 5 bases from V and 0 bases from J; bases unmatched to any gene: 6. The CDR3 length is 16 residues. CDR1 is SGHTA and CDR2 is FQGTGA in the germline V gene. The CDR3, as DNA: TGTGCCAGCAGCCCTCCGGGACAGCCGAACACCGGGGAGCTGTTTTTT. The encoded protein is CASSPPGQPNTGELFF. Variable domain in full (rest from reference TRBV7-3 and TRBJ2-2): GAGVSQTPSNKVTEKGKYVELRCDPISGHTALYWYRQSLGQGPEFLIYFQGTGAADDSGLPNDRFFAVRPEGSVSTLKIQRTERGDSAVYLCASSPPGQPNTGELFFGEGSRLTVL.

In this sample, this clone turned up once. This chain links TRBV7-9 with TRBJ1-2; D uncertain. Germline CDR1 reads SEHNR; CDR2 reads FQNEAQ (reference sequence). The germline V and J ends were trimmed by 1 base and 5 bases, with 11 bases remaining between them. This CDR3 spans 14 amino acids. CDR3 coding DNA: TGTGCCAGCAGCTTAGTGTCGGAGAAGTATGGCTACACCTTC. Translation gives CASSLVSEKYGYTF. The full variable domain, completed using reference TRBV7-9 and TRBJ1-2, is DTGVSQNPRHKITKRGQNVTFRCDPISEHNRLYWYRQTLGQGPEFLTYFQNEAQLEKSRLLSDRFSAERPKGSFSTLEIQRTEQGDSAMYLCASSLVSEKYGYTFGSGTRLTVV.

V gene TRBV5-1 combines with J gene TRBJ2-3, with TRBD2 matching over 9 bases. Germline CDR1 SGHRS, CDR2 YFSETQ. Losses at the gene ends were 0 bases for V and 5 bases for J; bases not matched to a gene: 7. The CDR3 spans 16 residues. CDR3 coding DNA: TGCGCCAGCAGCTTGGGGCTAGCGGGAAAAAGAGATACGCAGTATTTT. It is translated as CASSLGLAGKRDTQYF.

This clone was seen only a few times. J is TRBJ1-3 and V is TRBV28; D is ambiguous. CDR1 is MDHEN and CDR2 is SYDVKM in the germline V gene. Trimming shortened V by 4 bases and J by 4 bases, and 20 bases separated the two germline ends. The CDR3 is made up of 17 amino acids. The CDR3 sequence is CASSSPVGSVAGNTIYF. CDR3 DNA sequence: TGTGCCAGCAGTTCTCCCGTGGGGAGTGTCGCCGGAAACACCATATATTTT.

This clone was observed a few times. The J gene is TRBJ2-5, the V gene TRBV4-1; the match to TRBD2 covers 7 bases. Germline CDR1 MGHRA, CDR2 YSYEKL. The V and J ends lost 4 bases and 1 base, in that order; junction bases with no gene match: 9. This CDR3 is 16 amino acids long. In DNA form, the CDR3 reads TGCGCCAGCAGCCGACCACCAGCGGGACTCCAAGAGACCCAGTACTTC. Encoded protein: CASSRPPAGLQETQYF.

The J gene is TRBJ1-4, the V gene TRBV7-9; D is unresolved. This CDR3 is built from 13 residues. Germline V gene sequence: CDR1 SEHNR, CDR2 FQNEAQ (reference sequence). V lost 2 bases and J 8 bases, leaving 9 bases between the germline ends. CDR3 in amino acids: CASSLFEREKLFF. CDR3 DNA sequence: TGTGCCAGCAGCTTATTCGAGAGAGAAAAACTGTTTTTT.

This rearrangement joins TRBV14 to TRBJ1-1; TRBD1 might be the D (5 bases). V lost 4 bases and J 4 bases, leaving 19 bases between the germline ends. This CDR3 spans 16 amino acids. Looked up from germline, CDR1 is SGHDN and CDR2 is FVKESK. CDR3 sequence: CASSRIGGLGGTEAFF. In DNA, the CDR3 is TGTGCCAGCAGCCGGATCGGGGGACTTGGGGGCACTGAAGCTTTCTTT.

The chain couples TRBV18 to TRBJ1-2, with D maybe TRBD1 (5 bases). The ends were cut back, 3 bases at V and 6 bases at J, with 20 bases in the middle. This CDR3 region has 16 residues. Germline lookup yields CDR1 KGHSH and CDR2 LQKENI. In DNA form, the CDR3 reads TGTGCCAGCTCACCTCCACGATTTTCGACAGAAGATGGCTACACCTTC. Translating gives CASSPPRFSTEDGYTF.

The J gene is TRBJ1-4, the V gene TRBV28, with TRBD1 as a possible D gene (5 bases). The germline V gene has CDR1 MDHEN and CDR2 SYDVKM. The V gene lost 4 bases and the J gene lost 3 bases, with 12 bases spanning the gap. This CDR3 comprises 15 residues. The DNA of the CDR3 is TGTGCCAGCAGTTCCCCTGCAGGGCCTAATGAAAAACTGTTTTTT. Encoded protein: CASSSPAGPNEKLFF. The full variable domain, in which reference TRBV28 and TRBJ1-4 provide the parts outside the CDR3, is DVKVTQSSRYLVKRTGEKVFLECVQDMDHENMFWYRQDPGLGLRLIYFSYDVKMKEKGDIPEGYSVSREKKERFSLILESASTNQTSMYLCASSSPAGPNEKLFFGSGTQLSVL.